A selection of T cell receptor beta chains follows, all from one sample in a study of blood T cell repertoires in COVID-19. The method was immunoSEQ multiplex PCR; TCRdb's version includes in-frame clones alone and lacks a portion of them. The sample has over 300,000 clones, almost 90% seen once; the top ten hold around 7%. Sequencing used peripheral blood. Receptors were obtained from a man aged 18 to 35 with active or convalescent COVID-19. The CDR3 runs from the conserved cysteine through the conserved F or W. The D gene is left open where the match is weak. A clone size is listed for some rows: how often the clone was seen (once, few, many), or a class if it is expanded.

J: TRBJ2-1
size: NA
V: TRBV19
D: NA
CDR3: CASSIQGNRQFF
DNA: TGTGCCAGTAGTATACAGGGAAATCGGCAGTTCTTC

J: TRBJ1-5
size: few
V: TRBV12-3/TRBV12-4
D: NA
CDR3: CASSRAGSEPQHF
DNA: TGTGCCAGCAGCAGGGCGGGGAGTGAGCCCCAGCATTTT

J: TRBJ1-1
size: NA
V: TRBV5-6
D: NA
CDR3: CASSLEARPVRGFF
DNA: TGTGCCAGCAGCTTGGAAGCCAGACCTGTTAGGGGTTTCTTT

J: TRBJ1-1
size: NA
V: TRBV30
D: NA
CDR3: CAWSSKGEGSFNTEAFF
DNA: TGTGCCTGGAGTTCGAAGGGAGAGGGATCCTTCAACACTGAAGCTTTCTTT

J: TRBJ1-1
size: NA
V: TRBV7-6
D: NA
CDR3: CASSLVWGEGTEAFF
DNA: TGTGCCAGCAGCTTAGTTTGGGGAGAAGGCACTGAAGCTTTCTTT

J: TRBJ2-5
size: NA
V: TRBV10-3
D: TRBD1
CDR3: CATQTGDLTAETQYF
DNA: TGTGCCACCCAGACAGGGGACTTAACCGCGGAGACCCAGTACTTC

J: TRBJ1-2
size: NA
V: TRBV18
D: NA
CDR3: CASSPVGAPYGYTF
DNA: TGTGCCAGCTCCCCCGTAGGGGCCCCTTATGGCTACACCTTC

J: TRBJ2-3
size: NA
V: TRBV25-1
D: NA
CDR3: CASSDPAGVADTQYF
DNA: TGTGCCAGCAGTGATCCGGCAGGGGTGGCAGATACGCAGTATTTT

J: TRBJ1-1
size: NA
V: TRBV28
D: NA
CDR3: CASTTHGGNTEAFF
DNA: TGTGCCAGCACCACCCACGGGGGTAACACTGAAGCTTTCTTT

J: TRBJ1-5
size: NA
V: TRBV3-1/TRBV3-2
D: NA
CDR3: CASSQDRGNQPQHF
DNA: TGTGCCAGCAGCCAAGATAGAGGGAACCAGCCCCAGCATTTT

J: TRBJ2-3
size: NA
V: TRBV7-3
D: NA
CDR3: CASSLTATSTDTQYF
DNA: TGTGCCAGCAGCTTAACAGCGACCAGCACAGATACGCAGTATTTT

J: TRBJ2-7
size: NA
V: TRBV27
D: NA
CDR3: CASTPNWGDNEQYF
DNA: TGTGCCAGCACCCCAAACTGGGGGGATAACGAGCAGTACTTC

J: TRBJ2-3
size: NA
V: TRBV10-3
D: TRBD2
CDR3: CAIQKVVTSGESDTQYF
DNA: TGTGCCATACAAAAGGTCGTTACTAGCGGGGAGTCAGATACGCAGTATTTT

J: TRBJ2-1
size: NA
V: TRBV5-5
D: NA
CDR3: CASSTTVSYNEQFF
DNA: TGTGCCAGCAGCACGACAGTCAGCTACAATGAGCAGTTCTTC

J: TRBJ1-1
size: NA
V: TRBV4-1
D: NA
CDR3: CASSQGLLLGRDTEAFF
DNA: TGCGCCAGCAGCCAAGGTCTGCTCTTAGGGAGGGACACTGAAGCTTTCTTT

J: TRBJ2-5
size: NA
V: TRBV12-3/TRBV12-4
D: NA
CDR3: CASQRSTQETQYF
DNA: TGTGCCAGTCAGAGGTCGACCCAAGAGACCCAGTACTTC

J: TRBJ1-6
size: NA
V: TRBV29-1
D: TRBD1
CDR3: CSVARDRASPLHF
DNA: TGCAGCGTGGCCCGGGACAGGGCATCACCCCTCCACTTT

J: TRBJ2-2
size: few
V: TRBV7-9
D: NA
CDR3: CASSPAGTGELFF
DNA: TGTGCCAGCAGCCCCGCAGGGACCGGGGAGCTGTTTTTT

J: TRBJ1-1
size: NA
V: TRBV6-2/TRBV6-3
D: NA
CDR3: CASSYGGNTEAFF
DNA: TGTGCCAGCAGTTACGGCGGGAACACTGAAGCTTTCTTT

J: TRBJ2-1
size: NA
V: TRBV27
D: NA
CDR3: CASSLSTANEQFF
DNA: TGTGCCAGCAGTTTATCAACTGCCAATGAGCAGTTCTTC

J: TRBJ1-4
size: NA
V: TRBV10-3
D: NA
CDR3: CATSGHKEEKLFF
DNA: TGTGCCACTTCCGGTCATAAAGAGGAAAAACTGTTTTTT

J: TRBJ1-6
size: few
V: TRBV6-6
D: TRBD1
CDR3: CASSQKTGDLYNSPLHF
DNA: TGTGCCAGCAGTCAAAAGACAGGGGATCTCTATAATTCACCCCTCCACTTT

J: TRBJ1-5
size: NA
V: TRBV29-1
D: TRBD1
CDR3: CSVGGTGLNQPQHF
DNA: TGCAGCGTTGGAGGGACAGGTCTTAATCAGCCCCAGCATTTT

J: TRBJ2-7
size: NA
V: TRBV18
D: NA
CDR3: CASSPDNSYEQYF
DNA: TGTGCCAGCTCACCAGACAACTCCTACGAGCAGTACTTC

J: TRBJ1-5
size: NA
V: TRBV19
D: NA
CDR3: CASLGATRSNQPQHF
DNA: TGTGCCAGTCTTGGGGCGACCCGGAGCAATCAGCCCCAGCATTTT

J: TRBJ2-2
size: NA
V: TRBV2
D: TRBD2
CDR3: CSTGGENTGELFF
DNA: TGTTCCACCGGGGGGGAGAACACCGGGGAGCTGTTTTTT